This section outlines one T cell receptor beta chain sequence together with its context. Sequencing was designed to attain a depth spanning 1 in 200,000 to 1 in 1 million T cells. Here immunoSEQ multiplex PCR was the method, and the copy in TCRdb shows in-frame clones only, minus some. The sample yields about 160,000 clones, roughly 84% seen once. The V segment lost 4 bases and the J segment 2 bases; nucleotides outside the gene matches: 3. The CDR3 contains 14 residues. Germline lookup yields CDR1 MNHEY and CDR2 SVGAGI. The sample originates from a study of cytotoxic CD8 clonotypes in ibrutinib-treated CLL. For the study at large: Response specimens were obtained following a median treatment duration of 12 months, with a range of 6 to 36.

V and J are TRBV6-5 and TRBJ1-1, with 8 bases matching TRBD1. This TCR was recovered from a human donor with chronic lymphocytic leukemia. The sequences come from PBMCs, collected at disease progression, from a patient treated with ibrutinib. CDR3 DNA sequence: TGTGCCAGCAGTTTGGGGACAGGAAACACTGAAGCTTTCTTT. This translates into CASSLGTGNTEAFF.